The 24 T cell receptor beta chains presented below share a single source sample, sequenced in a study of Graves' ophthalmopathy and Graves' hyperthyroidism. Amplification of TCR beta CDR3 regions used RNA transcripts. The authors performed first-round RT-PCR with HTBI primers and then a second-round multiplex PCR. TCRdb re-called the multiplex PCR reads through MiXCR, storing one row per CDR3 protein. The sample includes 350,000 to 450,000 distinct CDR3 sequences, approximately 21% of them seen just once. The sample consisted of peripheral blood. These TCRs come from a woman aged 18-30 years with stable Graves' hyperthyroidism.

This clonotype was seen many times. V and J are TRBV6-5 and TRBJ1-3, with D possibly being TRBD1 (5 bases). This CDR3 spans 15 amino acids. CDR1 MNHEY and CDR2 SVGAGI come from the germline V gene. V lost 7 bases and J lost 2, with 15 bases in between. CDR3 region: CASTSGRHTGNTIYF. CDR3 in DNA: TGTGCCAGCACCTCGGGACGCCACACTGGAAACACCATATATTTT.

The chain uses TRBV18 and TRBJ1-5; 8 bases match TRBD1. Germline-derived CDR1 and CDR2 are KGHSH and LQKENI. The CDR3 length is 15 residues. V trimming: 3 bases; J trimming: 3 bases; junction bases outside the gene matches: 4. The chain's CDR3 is CASSPDRAINQPQHF. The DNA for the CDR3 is TGTGCCAGCTCACCGGACAGGGCAATCAATCAGCCCCAGCATTTT.

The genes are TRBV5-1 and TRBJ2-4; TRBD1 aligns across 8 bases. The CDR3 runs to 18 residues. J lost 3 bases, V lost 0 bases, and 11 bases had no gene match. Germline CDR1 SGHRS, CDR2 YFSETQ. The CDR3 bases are TGCGCCAGCAGCTTGGGGGACAGGAGTCAATTCGGCAAAAACATTCAGTACTTC. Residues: CASSLGDRSQFGKNIQYF.

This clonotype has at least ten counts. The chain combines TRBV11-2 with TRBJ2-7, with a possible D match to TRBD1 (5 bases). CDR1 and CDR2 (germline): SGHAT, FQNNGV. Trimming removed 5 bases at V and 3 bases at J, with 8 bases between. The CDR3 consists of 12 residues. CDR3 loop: CASSITGYEQYF. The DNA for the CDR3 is TGTGCCAGCAGCATCACAGGCTACGAGCAGTACTTC.

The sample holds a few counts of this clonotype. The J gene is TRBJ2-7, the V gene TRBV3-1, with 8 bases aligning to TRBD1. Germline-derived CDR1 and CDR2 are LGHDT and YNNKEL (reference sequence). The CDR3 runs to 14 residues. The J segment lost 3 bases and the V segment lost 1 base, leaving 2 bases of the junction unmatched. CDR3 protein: CASSQATGGYEQYF. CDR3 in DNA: TGTGCCAGCAGCCAAGCAACAGGGGGCTACGAGCAGTACTTC.

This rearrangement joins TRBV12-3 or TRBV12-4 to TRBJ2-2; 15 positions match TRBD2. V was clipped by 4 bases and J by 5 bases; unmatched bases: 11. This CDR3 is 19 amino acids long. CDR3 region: CASSSNPGLAGGPTGELFF. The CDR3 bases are TGTGCCAGCAGTTCCAATCCGGGACTAGCGGGGGGACCAACCGGGGAGCTGTTTTTT.

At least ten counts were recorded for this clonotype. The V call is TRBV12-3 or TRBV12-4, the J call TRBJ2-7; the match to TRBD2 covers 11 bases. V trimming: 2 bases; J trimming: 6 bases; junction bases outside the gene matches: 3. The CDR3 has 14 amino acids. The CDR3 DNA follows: TGTGCCAGCAGTTTAAGGCTAGCGGGAGGCGAGCAGTACTTC. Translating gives CASSLRLAGGEQYF.

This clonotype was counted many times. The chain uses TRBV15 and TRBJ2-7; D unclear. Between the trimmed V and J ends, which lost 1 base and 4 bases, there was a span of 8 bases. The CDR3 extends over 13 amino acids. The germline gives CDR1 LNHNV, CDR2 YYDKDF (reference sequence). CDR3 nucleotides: TGTGCCACCAGCAGAGGGGTGGATTACGAGCAGTACTTC. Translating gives CATSRGVDYEQYF.

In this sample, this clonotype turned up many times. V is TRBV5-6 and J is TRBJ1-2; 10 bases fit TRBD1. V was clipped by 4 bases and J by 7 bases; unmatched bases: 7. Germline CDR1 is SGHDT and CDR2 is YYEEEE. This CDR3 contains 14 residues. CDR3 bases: TGTGCCAGCAGCGGAGACAGGGGGCTACGTGGCTACACCTTC. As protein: CASSGDRGLRGYTF.

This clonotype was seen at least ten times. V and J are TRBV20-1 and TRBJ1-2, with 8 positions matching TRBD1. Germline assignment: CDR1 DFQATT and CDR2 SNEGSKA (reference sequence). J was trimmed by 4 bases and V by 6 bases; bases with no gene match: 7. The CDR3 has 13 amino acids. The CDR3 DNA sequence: TGCAGTGCCCCGGACAGGGCTAGCTATGGCTACACCTTC. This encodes CSAPDRASYGYTF.

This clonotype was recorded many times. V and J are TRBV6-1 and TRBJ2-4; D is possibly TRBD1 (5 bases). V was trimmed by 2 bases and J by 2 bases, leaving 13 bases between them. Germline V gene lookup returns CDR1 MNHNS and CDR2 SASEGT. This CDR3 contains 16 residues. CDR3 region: CASSEQGSLTKNIQYF. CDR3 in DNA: TGTGCCAGCAGTGAACAGGGTAGTTTAACCAAAAACATTCAGTACTTC.

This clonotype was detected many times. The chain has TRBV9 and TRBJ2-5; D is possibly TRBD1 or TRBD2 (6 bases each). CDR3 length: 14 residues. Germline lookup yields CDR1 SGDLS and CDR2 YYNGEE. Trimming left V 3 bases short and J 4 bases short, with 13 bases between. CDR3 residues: CASSAEGGVETQYF. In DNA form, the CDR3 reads TGTGCCAGCAGCGCCGAGGGGGGCGTAGAGACCCAGTACTTC. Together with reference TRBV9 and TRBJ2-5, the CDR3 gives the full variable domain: DSGVTQTPKHLITATGQRVTLRCSPRSGDLSVYWYQQSLDQGLQFLIQYYNGEERAKGNILERFSAQQFPDLHSELNLSSLELGDSALYFCASSAEGGVETQYFGPGTRLLVL.

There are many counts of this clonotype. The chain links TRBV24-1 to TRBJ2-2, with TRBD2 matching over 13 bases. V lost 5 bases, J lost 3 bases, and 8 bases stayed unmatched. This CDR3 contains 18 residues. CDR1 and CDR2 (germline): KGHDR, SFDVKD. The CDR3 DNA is TGTGCCACCAGTGGCGGGCAGGGACTAGCGGGATACACCGGGGAGCTGTTTTTT. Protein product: CATSGGQGLAGYTGELFF.

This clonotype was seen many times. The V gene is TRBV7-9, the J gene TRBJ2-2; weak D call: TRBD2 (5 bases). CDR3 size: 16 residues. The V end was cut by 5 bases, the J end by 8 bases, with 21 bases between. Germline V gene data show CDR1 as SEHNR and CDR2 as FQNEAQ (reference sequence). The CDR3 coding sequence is TGTGCCAGCAGCCGCGAGCGGACTCCACTGCGAGGGGAGCTGTTTTTT. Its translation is CASSRERTPLRGELFF.

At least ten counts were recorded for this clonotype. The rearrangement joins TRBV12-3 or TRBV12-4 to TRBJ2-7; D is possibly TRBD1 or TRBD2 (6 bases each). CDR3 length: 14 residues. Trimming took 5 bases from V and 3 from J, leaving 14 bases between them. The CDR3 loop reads CASSRGGRGYEQYF. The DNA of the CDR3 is TGTGCCAGCAGTCGAGGGGGGAGAGGCTACGAGCAGTACTTC.

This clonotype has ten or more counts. CDR3 sequence (DNA): TGTGCCAGCAGCAGCCCCAAGGGGCAGTACGAGCAGTACTTC. It encodes CASSSPKGQYEQYF. The rearrangement links TRBV11-2 to TRBJ2-7; TRBD1 might be the D (5 bases). This CDR3 is built from 14 residues. Germline V gene lookup returns CDR1 SGHAT and CDR2 FQNNGV. Trimming stripped 5 bases from V and 4 bases from J, with 15 bases between.

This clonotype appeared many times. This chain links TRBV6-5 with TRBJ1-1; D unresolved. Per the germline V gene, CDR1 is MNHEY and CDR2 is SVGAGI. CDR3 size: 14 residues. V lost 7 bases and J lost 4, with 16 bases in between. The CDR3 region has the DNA TGTGCCAGCAAGATCGGCGGGGAAGGCACTGAAGCTTTCTTT. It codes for CASKIGGEGTEAFF.

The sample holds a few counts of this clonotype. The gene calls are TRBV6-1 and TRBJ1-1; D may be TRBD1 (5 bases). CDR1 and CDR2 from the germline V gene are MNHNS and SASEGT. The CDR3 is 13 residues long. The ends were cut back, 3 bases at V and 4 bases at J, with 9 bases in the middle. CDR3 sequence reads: CASSDLGGTEAFF. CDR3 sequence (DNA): TGTGCCAGCAGTGACTTGGGGGGCACTGAAGCTTTCTTT.

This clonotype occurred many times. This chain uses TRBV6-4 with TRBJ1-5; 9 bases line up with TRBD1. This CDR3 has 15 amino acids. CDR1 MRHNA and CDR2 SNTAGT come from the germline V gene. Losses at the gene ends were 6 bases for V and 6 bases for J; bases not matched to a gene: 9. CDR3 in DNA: TGTGCCAGCAGGTACAACAGGGGGCAAGGTCAGCCCCAGCATTTT. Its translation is CASRYNRGQGQPQHF.

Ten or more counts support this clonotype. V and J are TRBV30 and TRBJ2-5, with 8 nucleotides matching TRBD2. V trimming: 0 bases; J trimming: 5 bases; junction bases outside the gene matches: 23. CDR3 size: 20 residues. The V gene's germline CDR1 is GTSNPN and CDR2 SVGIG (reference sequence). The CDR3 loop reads CAWSVQGSGKRSGFWETQYF. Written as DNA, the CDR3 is TGTGCCTGGAGTGTACAGGGTAGCGGGAAAAGGTCAGGGTTTTGGGAGACCCAGTACTTC.

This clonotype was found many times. For the CDR3, the DNA is TGTGCCAGTAGTATGCAGGGGGCGACGGACACCATATATTTT. It yields the protein CASSMQGATDTIYF. The J gene is TRBJ1-3, the V gene TRBV19; 8 positions match TRBD1. Germline CDR1 and CDR2: LNHDA and SQIVND (reference sequence). This CDR3 has 14 residues. V dropped 3 bases and J dropped 8; count of bases not matched to a gene: 6.

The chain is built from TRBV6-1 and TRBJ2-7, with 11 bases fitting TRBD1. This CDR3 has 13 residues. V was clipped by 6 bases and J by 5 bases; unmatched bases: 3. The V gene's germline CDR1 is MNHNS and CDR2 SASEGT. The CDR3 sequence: CASRGTGGDEQYF. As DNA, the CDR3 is TGTGCCAGCAGGGGGACAGGGGGTGACGAGCAGTACTTC.

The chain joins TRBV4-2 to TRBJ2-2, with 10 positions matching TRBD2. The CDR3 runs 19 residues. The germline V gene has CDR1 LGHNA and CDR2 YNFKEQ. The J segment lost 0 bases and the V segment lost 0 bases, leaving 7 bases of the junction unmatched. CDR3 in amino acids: CASSQDKAGGPPNTGELFF. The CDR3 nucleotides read TGTGCCAGCAGCCAAGATAAAGCGGGAGGGCCTCCGAACACCGGGGAGCTGTTTTTT.

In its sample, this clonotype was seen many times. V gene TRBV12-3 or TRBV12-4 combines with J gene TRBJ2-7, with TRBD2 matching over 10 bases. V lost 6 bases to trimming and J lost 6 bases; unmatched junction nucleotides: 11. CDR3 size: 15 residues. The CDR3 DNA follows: TGTGCCAGCAGAGCCTGGACTAGCGGAAGGCCCGAGCAGTACTTC. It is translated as CASRAWTSGRPEQYF.